The clone carrying this T cell receptor beta chain was seen at least ten times. The CDR3 has 11 amino acids. V lost 5 bases and J 5 bases, leaving 6 bases between the germline ends. From germline, CDR1 is SGHRS and CDR2 YFSETQ. TCRdb re-derived calls from the 5' RACE reads in MiXCR, one entry per CDR3 protein. The table includes 200,000 to 300,000 distinct CDR3 sequences, approximately 10% detected once. The source of the sample is a study of CD8 T cells in ankylosing spondylitis. The sequenced sample was blood, either unsorted or a sorted T cell fraction (not recorded which). The TCR originated in a male donor with ankylosing spondylitis or in good health (not recorded which). The rearrangement uses TRBV5-1 and TRBJ2-3; D remains unclear. CDR3 sequence reads: CASRSKDTQYF. CDR3 nucleotides: TGCGCCAGCAGGTCCAAAGATACGCAGTATTTT.